Each of the 27 T cell receptor beta chains below was sequenced from the same sample in a study of CD8+ T cells in alopecia areata. cDNA prepared by RNA extraction and subsequent reverse transcription served as the template for sequencing. This table comes from immunoSEQ multiplex PCR, and its TCRdb copy is limited to in-frame clones, with some not included. Of 200,000 or so clones listed, 30% to 40% are singletons. Treatment noted: oral pan-JAK inhibitor, 5-10 mg twice daily. Specimen: CD4+ T cells sorted from blood, collected at approximately week 30, from a patient treated with tofacitinib. All receptors derive from a human donor with alopecia areata.

This clone was detected ten times or more. This rearrangement joins TRBV5-1 to TRBJ2-3; D is ambiguous. CDR1 and CDR2 from the germline V gene are SGHRS and YFSETQ. Trimming pared 3 bases from V and 0 bases from J, leaving 5 bases between. This CDR3 spans 13 amino acids. The CDR3 DNA follows: TGCGCCAGCAGCTCCGATAGCACAGATACGCAGTATTTT. This gives the protein CASSSDSTDTQYF.

This sequence joins TRBV5-1 and TRBJ2-3, with D tentatively TRBD1 (5 bases). Germline V lookup: CDR1 SGHRS, CDR2 YFSETQ. V was pared by 4 bases and J by 3 bases, with 18 bases between. The CDR3 spans 16 residues. The CDR3 DNA reads as TGCGCCAGCAGCGTGGCAGGGCAGGTTTCTACAGATACGCAGTATTTT. It encodes CASSVAGQVSTDTQYF.

This clone was observed a handful of times. This sequence joins TRBV29-1 and TRBJ2-1; tentative D call: TRBD2 (5 bases). The V and J ends lost 0 bases and 4 bases respectively, with 13 bases between them. This CDR3 has 15 residues. The germline CDR1 and CDR2 sequences are SQVTM and ANQGSEA. The CDR3, as DNA: TGCAGCGTTGAAGATCCGGGCGGGTCATACAATGAGCAGTTCTTC. Translation: CSVEDPGGSYNEQFF.

The V and J genes are TRBV29-1 and TRBJ2-3, with a tentative D call TRBD2 (6 bases). Germline assignment: CDR1 SQVTM and CDR2 ANQGSEA. The V end was cut by 6 bases, the J end by 2 bases, with 15 bases between. This CDR3 contains 14 residues. This chain's CDR3 is CSVVDSGTTDTQYF. The DNA for the CDR3 is TGCAGCGTCGTAGATAGCGGAACCACAGATACGCAGTATTTT.

This clone occurred a few times. The chain uses TRBV10-3 and TRBJ2-7; D may be TRBD2 (6 bases). The germline V gene encodes CDR1 ENHRY and CDR2 SYGVKD. There are 15 residues in the CDR3. The ends were cut back, 0 bases at V and 3 bases at J, with 12 bases in the middle. CDR3 amino acids: CAISESEAGRYEQYF. The CDR3 nucleotides are TGTGCCATCAGTGAGTCAGAGGCGGGGCGCTACGAGCAGTACTTC.

This chain connects TRBV30 to TRBJ2-7; 9 bases agree with TRBD2. Unmatched junction bases numbered 5, after V lost 0 bases and J lost 8 bases. The CDR3 consists of 13 residues. The germline gives CDR1 GTSNPN, CDR2 SVGIG (reference sequence). The CDR3 DNA is TGTGCCTGGAGTGTGGCGGGAGGGCCAAAGCAGTACTTC. Translation: CAWSVAGGPKQYF.

This clone was counted only a few times. The J gene is TRBJ2-1, the V gene TRBV18, with D possibly TRBD1 on 6 matching bases. This CDR3 is built from 15 residues. Trimming left V 2 bases short and J 5 bases short, with 13 bases between. Germline CDR1 is KGHSH and CDR2 is LQKENI. Written as DNA, the CDR3 is TGTGCCAGCTCACCAGGTAATGGACAGCACAATGAGCAGTTCTTC. This sequence encodes CASSPGNGQHNEQFF.

V usage is TRBV19 and J usage is TRBJ1-1, with D unclear. This CDR3 region has 12 residues. The V gene lost 4 bases and the J gene lost 0 bases, with 3 bases spanning the gap. Looked up from germline, CDR1 is LNHDA and CDR2 is SQIVND (reference sequence). CDR3: CASSRLNTEAFF. The CDR3 DNA follows: TGTGCCAGTAGTAGGTTGAACACTGAAGCTTTCTTT.

This clone was counted only a few times. CDR3 in DNA: TGTGCCAGTAGATTCCGAATGACAGGTACTACCTCCTACGAGCAGTACTTC. Translation: CASRFRMTGTTSYEQYF. J is TRBJ2-7 and V is TRBV19; possible D gene TRBD1, 6 bases. The V gene lost 6 bases and the J gene lost 0 bases, with 21 bases spanning the gap. This CDR3 has 17 amino acids. Germline lookup yields CDR1 LNHDA and CDR2 SQIVND (reference sequence).

Concerning this clone itself: The sample has other DNA sequences that encode this CDR3 too. The rearrangement links TRBV30 to TRBJ1-1, with D tentatively TRBD1 (6 bases). In germline, CDR1 is GTSNPN, CDR2 SVGIG (reference sequence). The CDR3 has 13 residues. Trimming left V 3 bases short and J 1 base short, with 9 bases between. The CDR3 DNA follows: TGTGCCTGGAGCAGGGGTCCGAACACTGAAGCTTTCTTT. This codes for CAWSRGPNTEAFF. The variable domain in full, with the rest retrieved from reference TRBV30 and TRBJ1-1, is SQTIHQWPATLVQPVGSPLSLECTVEGTSNPNLYWYRQAAGRGLQLLFYSVGIGQISSEVPQNLSASRPQDRQFILSSKKLLLSDSGFYLCAWSRGPNTEAFFGQGTRLTVV.

V and J are TRBV15 and TRBJ2-5; 11 nucleotides line up with TRBD2. Germline V gives CDR1 LNHNV, CDR2 YYDKDF (reference sequence). With 4 bases clipped from V and 5 bases from J, the junction kept 9 bases outside the gene matches. CDR3 length: 16 amino acids. The CDR3 DNA follows: TGTGCCACCAGCACTACTAGCGGGAGAGGTTTGGAGACCCAGTACTTC. Its translation is CATSTTSGRGLETQYF.

The chain carries TRBV30 and TRBJ2-1; D is undetermined. V was cut by 2 bases and J by 9 bases, with 14 bases left in between. Germline values: CDR1 GTSNPN, CDR2 SVGIG (reference sequence). The CDR3 length is 13 residues. The CDR3 region is CAWSPWTQSEQFF. In DNA form, the CDR3 reads TGTGCCTGGAGTCCATGGACCCAGAGTGAGCAGTTCTTC.

The chain links TRBV14 to TRBJ1-2; D is uncertain. The CDR3 covers 14 residues. Trimming took off 0 bases at V and 4 bases at J, with 9 bases between the two ends. Per the germline V gene, CDR1 is SGHDN and CDR2 is FVKESK. CDR3 bases: TGTGCCAGCAGCCAAGATGGACTACCCTATGGCTACACCTTC. Translating it yields CASSQDGLPYGYTF.

The rearrangement uses TRBV29-1 and TRBJ2-7; the match to TRBD1 covers 10 bases. V gave up 5 bases and J gave up 1 base; unmatched junction bases: 8. Looked up from germline, CDR1 is SQVTM and CDR2 is ANQGSEA. The CDR3 spans 15 residues. CDR3 DNA sequence: TGCAGCGTTTTTTCCGGGACAGGGGCTTCCTACGAGCAGTACTTC. Its translation: CSVFSGTGASYEQYF.

Comment on this clone: This CDR3 is also generated by other DNA sequences in the sample. CDR3 bases: TGTGCCAGCAGCGTCGGGACCCAAGAGACCCAGTACTTC. It specifies CASSVGTQETQYF. The V and J genes are TRBV9 and TRBJ2-5; D may match TRBD1 or TRBD2 (5 bases each). V was pared by 2 bases and J by 1 base, with 6 bases between. Per germline, CDR1 SGDLS and CDR2 YYNGEE. The CDR3 is made up of 13 amino acids. Using reference TRBV9 and TRBJ2-5 for the parts outside the CDR3, the full variable domain is DSGVTQTPKHLITATGQRVTLRCSPRSGDLSVYWYQQSLDQGLQFLIQYYNGEERAKGNILERFSAQQFPDLHSELNLSSLELGDSALYFCASSVGTQETQYFGPGTRLLVL.

The gene calls are TRBV30 and TRBJ1-2, with D possibly matching TRBD1 (6 bases). V gave up 2 bases and J gave up 7 bases, with 14 bases separating them. CDR1 is GTSNPN, CDR2 SVGIG, per germline (reference sequence). The CDR3 totals 13 residues. Written as DNA, the CDR3 is TGTGCCTGGAGTTTCTGGGGGCCAGGTGGCTACACCTTC. Protein: CAWSFWGPGGYTF.

In its sample, this clone was seen once. The chain carries TRBV6-5 and TRBJ1-2; the D is unclear. The V end lost 0 bases, the J end lost 5 bases, and 10 bases lay between the germline ends. The CDR3 covers 14 residues. The germline gives CDR1 MNHEY, CDR2 SVGAGI. CDR3 sequence: CASSYSQRRYGYTF. For the CDR3, the DNA is TGTGCCAGCAGTTACTCGCAGAGAAGATATGGCTACACCTTC.

The chain has TRBV10-3 and TRBJ2-3, with D uncertain. CDR3 length: 13 amino acids. The germline gives CDR1 ENHRY, CDR2 SYGVKD. V was shortened by 10 bases and J by 0 bases, with 11 bases between the two germline ends. The CDR3 sequence: CATGTASTDTQYF. The CDR3 region has the DNA TGTGCCACCGGAACGGCTAGCACAGATACGCAGTATTTT.

The rearrangement joins TRBV4-2 to TRBJ2-5; 9 nucleotides agree with TRBD2. Trimming removed 1 base from V and 4 bases from J; junction bases left unmatched: 1. The CDR3 consists of 14 residues. Per the germline V gene, CDR1 is LGHNA and CDR2 is YNFKEQ. This chain's CDR3 is CASSQGSGRETQYF. Here the CDR3 DNA reads TGTGCCAGCAGCCAAGGTAGCGGGAGAGAGACCCAGTACTTC.

The genes are TRBV6-5 and TRBJ2-1, with unresolved D. Germline V lookup: CDR1 MNHEY, CDR2 SVGAGI. The CDR3 totals 15 residues. Trimming cost V 6 bases and J 3 bases, with 15 bases left between them. The DNA for the CDR3 is TGTGCCAGCAGGCAGGCCAACAGATACTACAATGAGCAGTTCTTC. It specifies CASRQANRYYNEQFF.

The V call is TRBV7-2, the J call TRBJ2-5, with D hard to call. Per the germline V gene, CDR1 is SGHTA and CDR2 is FQGNSA. The length of the CDR3 is 14 residues. The V and J ends lost 2 bases and 5 bases respectively, with 12 bases between them. The CDR3 bases are TGTGCCAGCAGCTTAAGTTACCGCTTGGAGACCCAGTACTTC. This translates into CASSLSYRLETQYF.

The chain uses TRBV23-1 and TRBJ2-1; tentative D call: TRBD2 (7 bases). TRBV23-1 is assigned to the ORF class and has an uncertain function. The CDR3 is made up of 14 amino acids. V was clipped by 4 bases and J by 6 bases, with 13 bases between them. CDR3 nucleotide sequence: TGCGCCAGCAGTCTACAGGGAGGGGTCAATGAGCAGTTCTTC. Its protein product is CASSLQGGVNEQFF.

This clone has just a few counts. The chain uses TRBV14 and TRBJ1-2; 8 bases are shared with TRBD1. The CDR3 spans 14 residues. Losses at the gene ends were 4 bases for V and 6 bases for J; bases not matched to a gene: 7. Germline-derived CDR1 and CDR2 are SGHDN and FVKESK. The CDR3 loop is CASSPYTGGDGYTF. DNA of the CDR3: TGTGCCAGCAGCCCGTATACAGGGGGAGATGGCTACACCTTC.

This chain links TRBV27 with TRBJ1-5; 8 bases fit TRBD1. The CDR3 consists of 15 residues. The junction had 10 bases not matched to a gene; V was cut back by 5 bases and J by 7 bases. Germline lookup yields CDR1 MNHEY and CDR2 SMNVEV (reference sequence). This CDR3 reads CASSPLDRANQPQHF. The CDR3 DNA is TGTGCCAGCAGTCCCTTGGACAGGGCCAACCAGCCCCAGCATTTT.

The V gene is TRBV30, the J gene TRBJ1-5; D perhaps matches TRBD1 (6 bases). Germline loops: CDR1 GTSNPN, CDR2 SVGIG (reference sequence). CDR3 length: 14 amino acids. The V gene lost 4 bases and the J gene lost 6 bases, with 16 bases spanning the gap. CDR3 amino acids: CAWKRTDLIQPQHF. CDR3 sequence (DNA): TGTGCCTGGAAAAGGACAGACCTAATTCAGCCCCAGCATTTT.

This clone was counted between two and nine times. The CDR3, as DNA: TGTGCCAGCAGTCGGGACACCAACACAGATACGCAGTATTTT. The encoded protein is CASSRDTNTDTQYF. The chain employs TRBV11-1 and TRBJ2-3; D is perhaps TRBD1 (6 bases). Trimming stripped 6 bases from V and 2 bases from J, with 12 bases between. Germline V gene sequence: CDR1 SGHAT, CDR2 FQDESV (reference sequence). The CDR3 sequence is 14 residues long. Full variable domain (outside the CDR3, taken from reference TRBV11-1 and TRBJ2-3): EAEVAQSPRYKITEKSQAVAFWCDPISGHATLYWYRQILGQGPELLVQFQDESVVDDSQLPKDRFSAERLKGVDSTLKIQPAELGDSAMYLCASSRDTNTDTQYFGPGTRLTVL.

This rearrangement joins TRBV5-1 to TRBJ1-5; 11 bases match TRBD1. The CDR3 has 13 residues. J gave up 9 bases and V 3 bases, and 2 bases lay outside the gene matches. Germline CDR1 and CDR2: SGHRS and YFSETQ. The CDR3 spells CASSSGTGGPQHF. The CDR3 bases are TGCGCCAGCAGCTCCGGGACAGGGGGGCCCCAGCATTTT.